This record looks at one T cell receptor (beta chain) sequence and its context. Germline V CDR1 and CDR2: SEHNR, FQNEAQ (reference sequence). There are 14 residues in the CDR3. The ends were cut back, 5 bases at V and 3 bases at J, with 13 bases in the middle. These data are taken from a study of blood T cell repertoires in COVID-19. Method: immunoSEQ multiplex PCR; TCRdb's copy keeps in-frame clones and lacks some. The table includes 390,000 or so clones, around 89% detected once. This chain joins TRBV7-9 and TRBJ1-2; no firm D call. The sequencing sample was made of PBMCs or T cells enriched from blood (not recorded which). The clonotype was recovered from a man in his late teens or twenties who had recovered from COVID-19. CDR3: CASSPIQIYYGYTF. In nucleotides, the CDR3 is TGTGCCAGCAGCCCAATTCAGATTTACTATGGCTACACCTTC.